The entry below gives a single T cell receptor beta chain sequence along with its context. Its antigen is not known. Sequenced material consisted of expressed TCRB transcripts (all of the isolated RNA was reverse transcribed). This table comes from immunoSEQ multiplex PCR, and its TCRdb copy is limited to in-frame clones, with some not included. The table includes 970,000 or so clones, under 20% detected once. This sample was included in a study of beta chain features in type 1 diabetes. Study findings and constraints: For patients and controls alike, PCR might favor shorter templates to the same degree.

Material: naive CD4+ T cells from blood. The TCR was taken from a woman between 18 and 30 years old in good health.

The CDR3 loop reads CASSPPSIPDGYTF. As DNA, the CDR3 is TGTGCCAGCTCACCTCCTAGTATTCCCGATGGCTACACCTTC. V gene TRBV18 combines with J gene TRBJ1-2; D remains ambiguous. The CDR3 contains 14 residues. Germline CDR1 reads KGHSH; CDR2 reads LQKENI. V lost 3 bases, J lost 6 bases, and 14 bases lay in between.